This T cell receptor beta chain was sequenced during a study of a mutant IDH1 vaccine in newly diagnosed glioma. The time point is: week 23, last vaccination. A 20-mer mutant IDH1 peptide at 300 ug was injected subcutaneously with topical imiquimod. The assay was immunoSEQ multiplex PCR, and TCRdb's table has in-frame clones only and misses some. Among tens of thousands of clones listed, 70% to 90% were seen once. Regarding this clone: Its antigen is unknown.

Germline V gene sequence: CDR1 MRHNA, CDR2 SNTAGT. CDR3 size: 13 residues. Trimming stripped 6 bases from V and 1 base from J, with 9 bases between. Study-wide results and caveats: Shifts in the top peripheral T cell clonotypes seemed unrelated to pseudoprogression.

This clonotype was obtained from a man younger than 40 with glioma. Sequenced here: PBMCs, sampled from a glioma patient whose treatment included an IDH1 peptide vaccine. The chain links TRBV6-4 to TRBJ1-1; D not certain. The CDR3 loop reads CASRMATNTEAFF. CDR3 sequence (DNA): TGTGCCAGCAGGATGGCAACGAACACTGAAGCTTTCTTT.